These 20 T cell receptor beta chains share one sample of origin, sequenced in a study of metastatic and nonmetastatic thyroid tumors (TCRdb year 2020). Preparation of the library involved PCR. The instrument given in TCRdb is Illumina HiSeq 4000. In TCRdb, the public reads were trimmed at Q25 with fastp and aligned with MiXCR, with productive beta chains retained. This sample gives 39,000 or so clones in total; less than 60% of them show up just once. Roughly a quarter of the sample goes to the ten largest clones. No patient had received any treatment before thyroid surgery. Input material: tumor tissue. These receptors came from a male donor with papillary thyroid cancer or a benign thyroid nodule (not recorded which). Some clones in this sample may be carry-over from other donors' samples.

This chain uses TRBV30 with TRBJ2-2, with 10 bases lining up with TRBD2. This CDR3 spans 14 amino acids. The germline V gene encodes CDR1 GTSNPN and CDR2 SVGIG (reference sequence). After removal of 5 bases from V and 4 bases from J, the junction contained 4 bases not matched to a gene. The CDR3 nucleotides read TGTGCCTGGTCGGGACTAGCGTTCACCGGGGAGCTGTTTTTT. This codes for CAWSGLAFTGELFF.

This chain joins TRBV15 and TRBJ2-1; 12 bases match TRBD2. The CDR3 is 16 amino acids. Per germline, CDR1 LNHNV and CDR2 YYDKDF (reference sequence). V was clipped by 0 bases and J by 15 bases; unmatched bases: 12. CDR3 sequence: CATSRDQGLAGKGRFF. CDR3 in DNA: TGTGCCACCAGCAGAGATCAAGGACTAGCGGGAAAGGGAAGGTTCTTC.

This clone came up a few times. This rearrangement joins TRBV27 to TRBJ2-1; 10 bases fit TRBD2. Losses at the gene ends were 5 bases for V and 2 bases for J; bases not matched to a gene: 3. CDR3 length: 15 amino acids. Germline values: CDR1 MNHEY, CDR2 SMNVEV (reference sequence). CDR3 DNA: TGTGCCAGCAGTACCCTAGCGGGAGCCTACAATGAGCAGTTCTTC. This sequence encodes CASSTLAGAYNEQFF.

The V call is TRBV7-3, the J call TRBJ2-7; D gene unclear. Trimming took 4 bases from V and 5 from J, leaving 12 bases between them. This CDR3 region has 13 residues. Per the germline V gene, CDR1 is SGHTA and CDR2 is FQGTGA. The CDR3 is CASSSNPGHEQYF. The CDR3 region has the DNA TGTGCCAGCAGCTCAAACCCAGGCCACGAGCAGTACTTC.

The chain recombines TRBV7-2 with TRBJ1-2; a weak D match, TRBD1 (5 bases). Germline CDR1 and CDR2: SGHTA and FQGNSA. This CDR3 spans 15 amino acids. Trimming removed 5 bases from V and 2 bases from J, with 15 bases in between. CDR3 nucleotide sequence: TGTGCCAGCAGCCCTCGAGTGGGGGGAAACTATGGCTACACCTTC. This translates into CASSPRVGGNYGYTF.

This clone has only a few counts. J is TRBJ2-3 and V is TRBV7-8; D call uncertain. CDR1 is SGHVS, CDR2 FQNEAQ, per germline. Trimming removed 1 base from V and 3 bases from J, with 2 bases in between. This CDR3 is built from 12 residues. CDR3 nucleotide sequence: TGTGCCAGCAGCTTAGATACAGATACGCAGTATTTT. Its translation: CASSLDTDTQYF. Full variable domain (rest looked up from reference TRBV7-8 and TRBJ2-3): GAGVSQSPRYKVAKRGQDVALRCDPISGHVSLFWYQQALGQGPEFLTYFQNEAQLDKSGLPSDRFFAERPEGSVSTLKIQRTQQEDSAVYLCASSLDTDTQYFGPGTRLTVL.

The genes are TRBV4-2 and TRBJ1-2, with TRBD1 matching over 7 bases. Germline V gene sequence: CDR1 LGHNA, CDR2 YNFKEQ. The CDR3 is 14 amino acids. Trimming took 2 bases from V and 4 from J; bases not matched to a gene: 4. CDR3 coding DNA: TGTGCCAGCAGCCAATCCTGGGACAGCTATGGCTACACCTTC. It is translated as CASSQSWDSYGYTF.

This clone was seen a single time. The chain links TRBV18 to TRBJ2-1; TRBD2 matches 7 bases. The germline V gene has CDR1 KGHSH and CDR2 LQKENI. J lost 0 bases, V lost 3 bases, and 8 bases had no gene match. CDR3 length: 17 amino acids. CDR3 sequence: CASSPGTTPGSYNEQFF. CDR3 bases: TGTGCCAGCTCACCCGGGACTACCCCTGGCTCCTACAATGAGCAGTTCTTC.

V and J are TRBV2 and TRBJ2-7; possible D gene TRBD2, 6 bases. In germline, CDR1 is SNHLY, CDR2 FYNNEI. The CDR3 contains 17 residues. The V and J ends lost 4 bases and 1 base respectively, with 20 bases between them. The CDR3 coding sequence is TGTGCCAGCAGTGGGGATACCGGGACTTTGCCGTCCTACGAGCAGTACTTC. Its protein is CASSGDTGTLPSYEQYF.

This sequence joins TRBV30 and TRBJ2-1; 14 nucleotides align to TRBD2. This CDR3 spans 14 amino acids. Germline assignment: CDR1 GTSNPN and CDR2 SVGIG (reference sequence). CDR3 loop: CAGTSGRDYNEQFF. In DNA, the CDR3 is TGTGCAGGGACTAGCGGGAGAGACTACAATGAGCAGTTCTTC.

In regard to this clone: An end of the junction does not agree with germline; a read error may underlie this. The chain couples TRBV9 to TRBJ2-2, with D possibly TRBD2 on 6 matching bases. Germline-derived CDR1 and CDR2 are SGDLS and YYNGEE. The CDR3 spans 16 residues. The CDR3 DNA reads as TGTGCCAGCAGCGTAGTCGGTAGCGGAGGAACCGGGGAGCCGTTTTTT. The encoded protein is CASSVVGSGGTGEPFF.

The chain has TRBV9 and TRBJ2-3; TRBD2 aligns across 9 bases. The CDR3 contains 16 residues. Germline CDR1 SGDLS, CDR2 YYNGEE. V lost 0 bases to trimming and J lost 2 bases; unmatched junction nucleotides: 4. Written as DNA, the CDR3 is TGTGCCAGCAGCGTAGGTGGCGGGAGGGCCACAGATACGCAGTATTTT. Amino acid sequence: CASSVGGGRATDTQYF. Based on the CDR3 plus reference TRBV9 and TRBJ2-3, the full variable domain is DSGVTQTPKHLITATGQRVTLRCSPRSGDLSVYWYQQSLDQGLQFLIQYYNGEERAKGNILERFSAQQFPDLHSELNLSSLELGDSALYFCASSVGGGRATDTQYFGPGTRLTVL.

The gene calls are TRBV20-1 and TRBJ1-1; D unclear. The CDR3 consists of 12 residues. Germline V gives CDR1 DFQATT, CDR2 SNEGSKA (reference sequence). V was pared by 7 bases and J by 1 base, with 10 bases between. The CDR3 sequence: CSVVWGNTEAFF. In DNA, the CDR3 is TGCAGTGTTGTCTGGGGGAACACTGAAGCTTTCTTT.

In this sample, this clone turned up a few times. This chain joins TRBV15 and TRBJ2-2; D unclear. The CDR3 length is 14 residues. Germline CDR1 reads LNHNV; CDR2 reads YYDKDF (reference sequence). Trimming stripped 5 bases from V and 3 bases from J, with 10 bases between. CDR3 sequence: CATSLHPDTGELFF. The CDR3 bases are TGTGCCACCAGCCTCCACCCCGACACCGGGGAGCTGTTTTTT.

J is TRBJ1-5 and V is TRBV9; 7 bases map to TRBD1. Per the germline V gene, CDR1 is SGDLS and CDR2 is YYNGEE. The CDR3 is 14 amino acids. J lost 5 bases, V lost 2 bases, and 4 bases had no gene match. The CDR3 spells CASSVTGDYQPQHF. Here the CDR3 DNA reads TGTGCCAGCAGCGTTACAGGGGATTATCAGCCCCAGCATTTT.

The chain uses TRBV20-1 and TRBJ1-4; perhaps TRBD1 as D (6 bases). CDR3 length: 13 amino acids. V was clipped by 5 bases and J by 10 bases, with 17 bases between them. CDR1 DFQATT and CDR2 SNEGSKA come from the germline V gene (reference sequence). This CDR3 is CSAGSTGLGKLFF. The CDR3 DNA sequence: TGCAGTGCTGGTTCGACAGGTCTTGGAAAACTGTTTTTT.

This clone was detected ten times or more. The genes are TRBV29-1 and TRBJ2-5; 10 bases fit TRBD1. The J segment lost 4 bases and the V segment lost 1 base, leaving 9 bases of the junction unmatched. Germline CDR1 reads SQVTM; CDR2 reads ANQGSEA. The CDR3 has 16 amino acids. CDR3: CSVEGPGQGRSETQYF. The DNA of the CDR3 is TGCAGCGTTGAAGGACCGGGACAGGGGAGGTCAGAGACCCAGTACTTC.

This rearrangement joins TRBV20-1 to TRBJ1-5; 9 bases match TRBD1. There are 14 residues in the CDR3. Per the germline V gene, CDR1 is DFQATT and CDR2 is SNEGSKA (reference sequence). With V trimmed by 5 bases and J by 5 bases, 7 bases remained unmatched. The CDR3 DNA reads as TGCAGTGCTCCCGGGACAGGGCCTCATCAGCCCCAGCATTTT. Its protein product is CSAPGTGPHQPQHF.

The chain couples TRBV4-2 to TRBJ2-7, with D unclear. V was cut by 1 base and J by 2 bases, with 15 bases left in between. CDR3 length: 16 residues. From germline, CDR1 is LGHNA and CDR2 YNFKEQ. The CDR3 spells CASSQGLGGEPYEQYF. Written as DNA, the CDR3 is TGTGCCAGCAGCCAAGGTTTAGGCGGCGAACCCTACGAGCAGTACTTC.

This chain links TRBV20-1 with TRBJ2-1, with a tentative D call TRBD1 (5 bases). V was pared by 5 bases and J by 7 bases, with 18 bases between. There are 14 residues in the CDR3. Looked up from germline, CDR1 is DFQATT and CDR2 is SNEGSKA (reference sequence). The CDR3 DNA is TGCAGTGCTCGGGCTGGACATCCGGGTAATGAGCAGTTCTTC. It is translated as CSARAGHPGNEQFF.